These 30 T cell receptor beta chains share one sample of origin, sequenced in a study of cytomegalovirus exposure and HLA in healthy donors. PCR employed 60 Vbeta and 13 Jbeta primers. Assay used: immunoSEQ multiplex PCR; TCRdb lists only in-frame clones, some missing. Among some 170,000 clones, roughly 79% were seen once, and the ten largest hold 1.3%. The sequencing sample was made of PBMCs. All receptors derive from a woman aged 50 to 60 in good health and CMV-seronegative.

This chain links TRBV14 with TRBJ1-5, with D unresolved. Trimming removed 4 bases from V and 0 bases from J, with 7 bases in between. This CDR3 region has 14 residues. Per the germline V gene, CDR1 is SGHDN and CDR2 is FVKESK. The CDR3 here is CASSLGLSNQPQHF. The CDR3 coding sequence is TGTGCCAGCAGCCTCGGACTTAGCAATCAGCCCCAGCATTTT.

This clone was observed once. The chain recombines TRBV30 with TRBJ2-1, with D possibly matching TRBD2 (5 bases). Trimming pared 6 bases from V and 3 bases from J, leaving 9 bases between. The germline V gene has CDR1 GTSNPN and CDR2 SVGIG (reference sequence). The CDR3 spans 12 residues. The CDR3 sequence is CACNDYYNEQFF. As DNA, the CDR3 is TGTGCCTGCAATGACTACTACAATGAGCAGTTCTTC.

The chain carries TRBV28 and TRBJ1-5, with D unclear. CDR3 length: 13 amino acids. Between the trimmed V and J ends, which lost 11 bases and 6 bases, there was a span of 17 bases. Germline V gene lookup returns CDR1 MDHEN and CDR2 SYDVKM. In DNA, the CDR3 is TGTGCCGCAGGAGGGAAGCTAATTCAGCCCCAGCATTTT. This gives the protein CAAGGKLIQPQHF.

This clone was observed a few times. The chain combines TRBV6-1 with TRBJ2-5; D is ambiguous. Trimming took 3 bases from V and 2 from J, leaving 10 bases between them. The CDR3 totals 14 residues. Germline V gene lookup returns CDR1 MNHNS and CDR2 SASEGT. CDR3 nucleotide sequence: TGTGCCAGCAGTGAGAAAACAGAGCAAGAGACCCAGTACTTC. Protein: CASSEKTEQETQYF.

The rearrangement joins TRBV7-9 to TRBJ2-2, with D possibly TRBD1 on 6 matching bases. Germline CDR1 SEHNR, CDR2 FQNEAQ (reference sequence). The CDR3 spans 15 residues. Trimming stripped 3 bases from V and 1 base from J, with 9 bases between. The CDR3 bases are TGTGCCAGCAGCTTCCCGGGACAGAACACCGGGGAGCTGTTTTTT. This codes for CASSFPGQNTGELFF.

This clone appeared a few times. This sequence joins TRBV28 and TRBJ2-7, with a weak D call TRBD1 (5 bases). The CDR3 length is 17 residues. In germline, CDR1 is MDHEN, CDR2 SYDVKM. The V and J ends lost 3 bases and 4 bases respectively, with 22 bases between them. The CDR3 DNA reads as TGTGCCAGCAGTTTGTCCTTTTATGGGGCGACAATATACGAGCAGTACTTC. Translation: CASSLSFYGATIYEQYF.

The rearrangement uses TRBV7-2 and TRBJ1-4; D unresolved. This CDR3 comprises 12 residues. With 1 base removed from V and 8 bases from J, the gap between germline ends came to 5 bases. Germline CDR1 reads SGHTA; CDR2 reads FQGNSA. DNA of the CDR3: TGTGCCAGCAGCTTAGTTTCGGAAAAACTGTTTTTT. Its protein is CASSLVSEKLFF.

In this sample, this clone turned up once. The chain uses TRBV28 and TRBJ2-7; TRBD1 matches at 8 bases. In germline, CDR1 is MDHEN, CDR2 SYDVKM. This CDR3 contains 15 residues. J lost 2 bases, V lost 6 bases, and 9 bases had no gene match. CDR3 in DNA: TGTGCCAGCAGACCAGGACAGGGCGGACCCTACGAGCAGTACTTC. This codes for CASRPGQGGPYEQYF.

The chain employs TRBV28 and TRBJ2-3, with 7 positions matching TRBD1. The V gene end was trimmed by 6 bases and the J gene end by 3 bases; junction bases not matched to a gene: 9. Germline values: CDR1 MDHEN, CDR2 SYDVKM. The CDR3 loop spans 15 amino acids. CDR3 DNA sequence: TGTGCCAGCAGAACCCCAGGGGGACGAACAGATACGCAGTATTTT. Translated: CASRTPGGRTDTQYF.

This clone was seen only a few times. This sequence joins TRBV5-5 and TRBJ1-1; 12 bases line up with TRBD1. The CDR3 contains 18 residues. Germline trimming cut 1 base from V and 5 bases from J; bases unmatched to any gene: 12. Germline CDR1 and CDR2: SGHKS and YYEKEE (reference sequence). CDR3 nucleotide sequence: TGTGCCAGCAGCTTGTTCGGGACAGGGGGCTCGTTGGGGACTGAAGCTTTCTTT. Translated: CASSLFGTGGSLGTEAFF.

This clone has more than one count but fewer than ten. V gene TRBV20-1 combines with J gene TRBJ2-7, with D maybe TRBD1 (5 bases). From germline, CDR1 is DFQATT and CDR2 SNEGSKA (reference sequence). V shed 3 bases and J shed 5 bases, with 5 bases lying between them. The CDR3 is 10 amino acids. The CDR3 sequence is CSASRDEQYF. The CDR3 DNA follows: TGCAGTGCTAGCAGGGACGAGCAGTACTTC.

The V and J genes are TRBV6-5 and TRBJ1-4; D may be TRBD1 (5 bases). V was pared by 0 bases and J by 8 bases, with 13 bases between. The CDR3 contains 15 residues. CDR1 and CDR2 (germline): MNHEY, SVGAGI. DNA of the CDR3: TGTGCCAGCAGTTACTCGGGAACAGGAGCAGAAAAACTGTTTTTT. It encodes CASSYSGTGAEKLFF.

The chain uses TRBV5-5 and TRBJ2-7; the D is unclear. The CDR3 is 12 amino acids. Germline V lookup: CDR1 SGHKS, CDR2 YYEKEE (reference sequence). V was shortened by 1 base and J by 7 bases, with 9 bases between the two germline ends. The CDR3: CASSLILWEQYF. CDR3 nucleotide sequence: TGTGCCAGCAGCTTGATCCTATGGGAGCAGTACTTC.

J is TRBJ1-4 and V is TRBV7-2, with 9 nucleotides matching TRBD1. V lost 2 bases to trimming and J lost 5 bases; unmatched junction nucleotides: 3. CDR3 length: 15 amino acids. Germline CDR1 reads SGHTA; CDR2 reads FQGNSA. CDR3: CASSLRTGENEKLFF. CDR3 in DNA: TGTGCCAGCAGCTTACGGACAGGGGAAAATGAAAAACTGTTTTTT.

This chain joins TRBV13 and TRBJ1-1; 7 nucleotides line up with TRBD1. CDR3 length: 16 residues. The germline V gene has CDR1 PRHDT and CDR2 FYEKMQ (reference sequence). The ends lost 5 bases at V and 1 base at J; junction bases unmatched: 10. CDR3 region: CASSTRMGQTNTEAFF. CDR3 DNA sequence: TGTGCCAGCAGCACAAGGATGGGACAGACGAACACTGAAGCTTTCTTT.

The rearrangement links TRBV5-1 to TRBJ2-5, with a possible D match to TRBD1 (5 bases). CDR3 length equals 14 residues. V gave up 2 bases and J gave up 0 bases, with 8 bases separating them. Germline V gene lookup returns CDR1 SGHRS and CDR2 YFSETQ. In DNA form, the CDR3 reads TGCGCCAGCAGCTTCCCAGGGAACCAAGAGACCCAGTACTTC. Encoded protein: CASSFPGNQETQYF.

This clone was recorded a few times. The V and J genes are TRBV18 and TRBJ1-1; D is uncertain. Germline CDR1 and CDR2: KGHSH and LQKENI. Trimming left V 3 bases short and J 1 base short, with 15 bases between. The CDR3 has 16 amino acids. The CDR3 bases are TGTGCCAGCTCACCTCCTAGCCGAGGAGAGAACACTGAAGCTTTCTTT. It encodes CASSPPSRGENTEAFF.

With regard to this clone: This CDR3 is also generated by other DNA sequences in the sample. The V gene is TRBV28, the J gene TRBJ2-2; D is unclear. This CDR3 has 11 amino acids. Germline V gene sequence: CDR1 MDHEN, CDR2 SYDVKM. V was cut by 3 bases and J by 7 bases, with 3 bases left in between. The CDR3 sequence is CASSFSGELFF. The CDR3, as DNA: TGTGCCAGCAGTTTTAGCGGGGAGCTGTTTTTT. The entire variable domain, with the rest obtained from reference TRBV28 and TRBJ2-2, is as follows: DVKVTQSSRYLVKRTGEKVFLECVQDMDHENMFWYRQDPGLGLRLIYFSYDVKMKEKGDIPEGYSVSREKKERFSLILESASTNQTSMYLCASSFSGELFFGEGSRLTVL.

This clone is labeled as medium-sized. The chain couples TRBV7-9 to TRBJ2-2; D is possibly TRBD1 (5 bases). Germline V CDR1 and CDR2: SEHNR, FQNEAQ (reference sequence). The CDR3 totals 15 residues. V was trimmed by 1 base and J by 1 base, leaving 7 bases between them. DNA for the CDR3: TGTGCCAGCAGCTTAGGGCAGGGGAACACCGGGGAGCTGTTTTTT. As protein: CASSLGQGNTGELFF.

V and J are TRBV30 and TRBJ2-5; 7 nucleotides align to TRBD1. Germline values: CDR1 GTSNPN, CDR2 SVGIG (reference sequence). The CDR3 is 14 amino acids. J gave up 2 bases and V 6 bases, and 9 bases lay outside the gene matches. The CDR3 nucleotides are TGTGCCTGCCCGACCGGACAGGCTCAAGAGACCCAGTACTTC. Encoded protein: CACPTGQAQETQYF.

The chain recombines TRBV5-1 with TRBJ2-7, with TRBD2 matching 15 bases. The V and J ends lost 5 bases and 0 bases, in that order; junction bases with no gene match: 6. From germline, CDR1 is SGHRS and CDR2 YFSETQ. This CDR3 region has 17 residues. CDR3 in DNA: TGCGCCAGCAGGAAGGGGACTAGCGGGGGGTACTCCTACGAGCAGTACTTC. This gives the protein CASRKGTSGGYSYEQYF. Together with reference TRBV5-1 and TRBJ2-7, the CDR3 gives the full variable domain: KAGVTQTPRYLIKTRGQQVTLSCSPISGHRSVSWYQQTPGQGLQFLFEYFSETQRNKGNFPGRFSGRQFSNSRSEMNVSTLELGDSALYLCASRKGTSGGYSYEQYFGPGTRLTVT.

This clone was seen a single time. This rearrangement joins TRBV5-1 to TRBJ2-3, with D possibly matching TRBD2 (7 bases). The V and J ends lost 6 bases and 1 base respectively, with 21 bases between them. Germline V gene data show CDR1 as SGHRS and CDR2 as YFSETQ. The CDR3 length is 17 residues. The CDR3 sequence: CASTTSLGGVGTDTQYF. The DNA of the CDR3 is TGCGCCAGCACCACCTCACTAGGGGGGGTCGGCACAGATACGCAGTATTTT.

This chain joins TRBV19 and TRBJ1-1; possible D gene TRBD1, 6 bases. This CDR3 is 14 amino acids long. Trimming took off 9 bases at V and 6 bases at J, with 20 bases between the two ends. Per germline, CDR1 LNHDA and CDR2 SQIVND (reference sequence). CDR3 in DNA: TGTGCCAGCTCCCGCCGGGGGGGCGCGGCTGAAGCTTTCTTT. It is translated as CASSRRGGAAEAFF. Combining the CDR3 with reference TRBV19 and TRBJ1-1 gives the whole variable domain DGGITQSPKYLFRKEGQNVTLSCEQNLNHDAMYWYRQDPGQGLRLIYYSQIVNDFQKGDIAEGYSVSREKKESFPLTVTSAQKNPTAFYLCASSRRGGAAEAFFGQGTRLTVV.

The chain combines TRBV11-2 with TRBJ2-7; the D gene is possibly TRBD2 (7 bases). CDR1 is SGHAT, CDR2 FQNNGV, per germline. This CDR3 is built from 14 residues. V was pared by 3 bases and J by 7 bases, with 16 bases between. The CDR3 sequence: CASSLAGADIEQYF. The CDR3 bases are TGTGCCAGCAGCTTGGCGGGGGCTGATATTGAGCAGTACTTC.

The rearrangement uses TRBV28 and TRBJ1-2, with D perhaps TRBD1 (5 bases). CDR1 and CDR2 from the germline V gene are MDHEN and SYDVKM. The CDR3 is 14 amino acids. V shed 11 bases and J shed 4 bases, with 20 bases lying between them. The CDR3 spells CADRGAGLSYGYTF. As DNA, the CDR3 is TGTGCCGATAGAGGGGCGGGACTATCCTATGGCTACACCTTC.

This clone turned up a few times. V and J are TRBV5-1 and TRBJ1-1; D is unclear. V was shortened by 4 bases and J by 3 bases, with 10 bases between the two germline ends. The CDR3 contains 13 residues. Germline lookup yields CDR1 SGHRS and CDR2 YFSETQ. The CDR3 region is CASSINEDTEAFF. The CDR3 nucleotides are TGCGCCAGCAGCATTAACGAGGACACTGAAGCTTTCTTT.

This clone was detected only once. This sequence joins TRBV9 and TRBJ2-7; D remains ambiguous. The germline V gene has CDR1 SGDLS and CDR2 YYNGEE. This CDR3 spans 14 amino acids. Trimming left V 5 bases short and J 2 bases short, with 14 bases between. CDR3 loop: CASRENSEPYEQYF. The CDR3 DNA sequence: TGTGCCAGCAGGGAGAACTCTGAGCCCTACGAGCAGTACTTC.

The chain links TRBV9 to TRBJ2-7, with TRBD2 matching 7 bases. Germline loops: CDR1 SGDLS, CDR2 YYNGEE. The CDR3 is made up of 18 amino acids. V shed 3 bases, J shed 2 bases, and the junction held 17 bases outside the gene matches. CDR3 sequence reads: CASSGWTRTSLGTYEQYF. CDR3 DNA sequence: TGTGCCAGCAGCGGATGGACCAGGACTAGTTTGGGGACCTACGAGCAGTACTTC.

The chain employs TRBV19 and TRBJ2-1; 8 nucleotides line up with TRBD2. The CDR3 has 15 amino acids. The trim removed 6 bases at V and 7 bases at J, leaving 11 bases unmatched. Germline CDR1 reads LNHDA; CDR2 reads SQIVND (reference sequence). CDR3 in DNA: TGTGCCAGTAGCCCCCCCGGCGGGGGGTCAAATGAGCAGTTCTTC. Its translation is CASSPPGGGSNEQFF. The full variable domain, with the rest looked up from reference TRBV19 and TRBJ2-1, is DGGITQSPKYLFRKEGQNVTLSCEQNLNHDAMYWYRQDPGQGLRLIYYSQIVNDFQKGDIAEGYSVSREKKESFPLTVTSAQKNPTAFYLCASSPPGGGSNEQFFGPGTRLTVL.

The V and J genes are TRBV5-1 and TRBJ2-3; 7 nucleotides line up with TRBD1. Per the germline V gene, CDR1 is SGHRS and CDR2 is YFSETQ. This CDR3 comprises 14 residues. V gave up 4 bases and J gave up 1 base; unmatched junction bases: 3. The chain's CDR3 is CASSPDRGTDTQYF. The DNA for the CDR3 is TGCGCCAGCAGCCCCGACAGGGGCACAGATACGCAGTATTTT.